The following is a T cell receptor (beta chain) sequence with its context. This sample was included in a study of blood T cell repertoires in COVID-19. Study-level information: Samples came from the United States, Italy and Spain, spanning acute and convalescent COVID-19. PBMCs, B-cell-depleted T cells, or T cells were the source of the cDNA or gDNA that made up the material.

Germline CDR1 SGHRS, CDR2 YFSETQ. Trimming removed 0 bases from V and 5 bases from J, with 17 bases in between. CDR3 length equals 16 residues. In the original workflow: Reference gene primer amplification in the assay estimated nucleated cell counts. TCRdb keeps only in-frame clones here, not all; method: immunoSEQ multiplex PCR. V, J and clone size are taken as reported in that table, and D and trimming were inferred from the DNA itself. Of over 200,000 clones listed, 88% are singletons. The chain employs TRBV5-1 and TRBJ2-5; D possibly corresponds to TRBD2 (7 bases). The sequencing sample was made of peripheral blood. The sequence was collected from a woman in her thirties or forties who had recovered from COVID-19. In DNA, the CDR3 is TGCGCCAGCAGCTTGGATTTGCGGGGGCCCGGGGAGACCCAGTACTTC. As protein: CASSLDLRGPGETQYF.